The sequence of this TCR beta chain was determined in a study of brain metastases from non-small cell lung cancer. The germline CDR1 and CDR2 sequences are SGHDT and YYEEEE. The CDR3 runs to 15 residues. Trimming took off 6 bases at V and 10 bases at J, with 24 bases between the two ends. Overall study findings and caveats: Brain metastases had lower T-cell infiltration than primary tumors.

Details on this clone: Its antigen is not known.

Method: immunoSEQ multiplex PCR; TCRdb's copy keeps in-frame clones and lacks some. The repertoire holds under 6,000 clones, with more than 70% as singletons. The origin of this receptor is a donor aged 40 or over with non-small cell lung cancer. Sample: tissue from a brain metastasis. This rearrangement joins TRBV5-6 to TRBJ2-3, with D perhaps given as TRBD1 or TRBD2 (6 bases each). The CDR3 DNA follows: TGTGCCAGCACTACAGCCGGGGGCGGGGATGAGTCGCAGTATTTT. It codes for CASTTAGGGDESQYF.